Sequencing of this TCR beta chain was carried out in a study of T-cell memory formation after mild COVID-19. Study as a whole: TCR clusters were mostly donor specific. General study results and limits: CM and EM subsets held most contracting CD4+ clones; EMRA held CD8+ ones. CD4+ bias marked clones expanding day 15 to 37, unlike balanced contracting clones.

cDNA libraries for TCR alpha and TCR beta, carrying sample barcodes and UMIs, came from 5'RACE with constant-segment primers. MiXCR, run by TCRdb on the 5' RACE reads, gives a single entry per CDR3 protein. The table has about 200,000 distinct CDR3 sequences, around 20% seen once. This CDR3 has 18 residues. Deletions cut 1 base from V and 1 base from J, with 17 bases between. A remark on this clonotype: What it recognizes is unknown.

The sequence derives from an adult woman who had mild COVID-19 (a few samples of this study predate the infection). Cell type and time point are not known. Sequenced sample: PBMCs or a T cell subset sorted from them (not recorded which). The chain couples TRBV23-1 to TRBJ1-5, with D tentatively TRBD1 (5 bases). TRBV23-1 belongs to the ORF category, with a function that is uncertain. This chain's CDR3 is CASSQYRETVVSNQPQHF. In DNA form, the CDR3 reads TGCGCCAGCAGTCAATATCGGGAGACAGTCGTAAGCAATCAGCCCCAGCATTTT.